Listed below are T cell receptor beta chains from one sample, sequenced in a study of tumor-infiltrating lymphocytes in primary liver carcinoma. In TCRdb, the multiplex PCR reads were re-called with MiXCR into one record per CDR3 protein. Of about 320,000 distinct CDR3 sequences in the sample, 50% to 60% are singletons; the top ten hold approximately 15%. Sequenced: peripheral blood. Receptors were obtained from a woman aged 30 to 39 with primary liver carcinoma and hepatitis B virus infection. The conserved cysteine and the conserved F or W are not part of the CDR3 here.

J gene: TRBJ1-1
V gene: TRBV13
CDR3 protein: ASSREGITVNTEAF

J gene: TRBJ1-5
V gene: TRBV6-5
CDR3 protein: ASSRTGDRQPQH

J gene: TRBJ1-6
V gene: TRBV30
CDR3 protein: AWSSQGVSPLH

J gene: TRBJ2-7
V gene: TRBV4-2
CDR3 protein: ASSQEAGYGFYEQY

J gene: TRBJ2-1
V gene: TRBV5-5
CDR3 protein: ASSGTGTGARNEQF

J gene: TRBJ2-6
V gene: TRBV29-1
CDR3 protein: RFPRGELFAGANVLT

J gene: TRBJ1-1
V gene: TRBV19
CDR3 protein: ASSIDSGAAF

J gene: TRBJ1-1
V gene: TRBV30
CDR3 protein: AWIIAGGYTEAF

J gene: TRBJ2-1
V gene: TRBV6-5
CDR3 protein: ASRPREGPYNEQF

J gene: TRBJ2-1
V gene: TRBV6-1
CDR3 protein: ASSRDRVDNEQF

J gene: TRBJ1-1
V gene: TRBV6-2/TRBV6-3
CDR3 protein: ASSYGTPETF

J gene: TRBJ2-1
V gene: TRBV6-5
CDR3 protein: ASSYARASSYNEQF

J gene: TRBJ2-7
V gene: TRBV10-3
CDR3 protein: AVSGTTGYEQY

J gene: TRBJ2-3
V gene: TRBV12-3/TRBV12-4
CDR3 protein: ASSPQTGPTSADTQY

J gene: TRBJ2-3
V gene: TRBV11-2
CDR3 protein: ASSTLGTSGRSYNTDRQY

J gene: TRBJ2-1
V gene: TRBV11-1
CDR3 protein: ASSLDGGSYSEQF

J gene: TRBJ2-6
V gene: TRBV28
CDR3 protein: AISARSSGANVLT

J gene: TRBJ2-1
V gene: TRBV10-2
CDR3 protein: ASLVGGPSGSYNEQF

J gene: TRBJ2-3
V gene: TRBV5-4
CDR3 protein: ASSELAGESWGTDTQY

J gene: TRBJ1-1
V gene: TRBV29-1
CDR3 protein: SVRGNTEAF

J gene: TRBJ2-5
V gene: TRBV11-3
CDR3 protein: VSSSKSGRETQY

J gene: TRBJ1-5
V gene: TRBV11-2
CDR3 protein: ASRGGQYQPQH

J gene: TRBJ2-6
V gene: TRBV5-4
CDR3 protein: ASSLVGTGANVLT

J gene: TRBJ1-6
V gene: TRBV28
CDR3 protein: ASSLMGFDSPLH

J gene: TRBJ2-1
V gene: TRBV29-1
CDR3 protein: SVDRGPPYSEQF

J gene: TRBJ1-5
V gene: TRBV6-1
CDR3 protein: ASRPGQGAYQPQH

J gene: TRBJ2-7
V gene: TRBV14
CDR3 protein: GSGTGGSYEQY

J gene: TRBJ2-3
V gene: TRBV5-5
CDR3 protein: ASSFGPGTDTQY

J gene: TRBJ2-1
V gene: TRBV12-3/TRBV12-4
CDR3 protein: ASTLETPNEQF

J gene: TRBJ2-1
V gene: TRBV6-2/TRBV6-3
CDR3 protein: ASRNGDLGSEQF

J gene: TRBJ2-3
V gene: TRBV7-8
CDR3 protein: ASSARGRGGRTDTQY

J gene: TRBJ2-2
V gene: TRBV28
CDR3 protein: ASSFTGGELF

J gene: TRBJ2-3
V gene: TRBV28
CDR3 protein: ASSSWSPGGSTDTQY

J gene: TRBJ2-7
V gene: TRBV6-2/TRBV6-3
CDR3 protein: ASRETGTGNHEQY

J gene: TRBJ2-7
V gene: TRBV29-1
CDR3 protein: RVLTGGCEQY

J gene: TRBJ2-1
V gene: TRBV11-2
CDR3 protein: ASSSRQGSTYNEQF

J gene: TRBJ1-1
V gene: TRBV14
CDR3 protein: ASSQVQGSQAF

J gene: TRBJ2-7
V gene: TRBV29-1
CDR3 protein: SVAVPGQVYEQY